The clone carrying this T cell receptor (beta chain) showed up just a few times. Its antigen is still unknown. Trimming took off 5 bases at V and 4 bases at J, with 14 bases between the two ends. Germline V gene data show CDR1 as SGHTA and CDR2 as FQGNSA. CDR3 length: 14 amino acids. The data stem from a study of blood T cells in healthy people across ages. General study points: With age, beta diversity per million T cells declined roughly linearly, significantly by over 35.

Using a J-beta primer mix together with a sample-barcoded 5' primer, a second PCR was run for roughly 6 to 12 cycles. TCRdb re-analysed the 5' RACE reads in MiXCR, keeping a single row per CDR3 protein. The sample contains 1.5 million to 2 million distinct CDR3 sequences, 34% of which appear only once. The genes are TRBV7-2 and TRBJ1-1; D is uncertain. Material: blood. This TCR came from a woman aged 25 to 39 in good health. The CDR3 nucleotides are TGTGCCAGCAGCACTTATGGACGGACCACTGAAGCTTTCTTT. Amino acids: CASSTYGRTTEAFF.